These T cell receptor beta chains were read from a single sample in a study of cytomegalovirus exposure and HLA in healthy donors. Only in-frame clones appear in the TCRdb table, and some are missing; sequencing was by immunoSEQ multiplex PCR. This table holds about 140,000 clones. What was sequenced was PBMCs. The receptors here all came from a male donor in good health and CMV-seronegative. The conserved cysteine and the conserved F or W are not part of the CDR3 here.

>TRBV18|TRBJ1-6
ASSPQGRGNSPLH
>TRBV29-1|TRBJ1-1
SVVGEEENTEAF
>TRBV7-9|TRBJ2-6
ASSLIGGSGANVLT
>TRBV30|TRBJ2-5
AWMPGETQY
>TRBV6-6|TRBJ1-6
ASPQQVSSSPLH
>TRBV10-3|TRBJ1-6
AIKPRDNNSPLH
>TRBV27|TRBJ1-2
ASSRTATNYGYT
>TRBV7-8|TRBJ2-7
ASSREDRASSYEQY
>TRBV4-2|TRBJ2-2
ASSPERDIAGELF
>TRBV7-9|TRBJ1-5
ASSAEGARNQPQH
>TRBV25-1|TRBJ2-3
ASSEGGDTQY
>TRBV18|TRBJ1-1
ASSEQGAREAF
>TRBV30|TRBJ1-1
AWGQATEAF
>TRBV6-6|TRBJ1-1
ASRDFTYTEAF
>TRBV5-6|TRBJ2-3
ASTTGGVTWGY
>TRBV13|TRBJ1-2
ASSSRTGDLGDYGYT